This passage covers 27 T cell receptor beta chains from one sample sequenced in a study of T-cell memory formation after mild COVID-19. TCRdb re-called the 5' RACE reads through MiXCR, storing one row per CDR3 protein. The sample has about 110,000 distinct CDR3 sequences, over 13% seen once; the top ten hold roughly 40%. Sequences were obtained from PBMCs or a T cell subset sorted from them (not recorded which). The receptors derive from a man between 18 and 29 years old who had mild COVID-19 (a few samples of this study predate the infection). Cell type and time point are not known.

This sequence joins TRBV27 and TRBJ2-1; tentative D call: TRBD2 (6 bases). Germline V gene lookup returns CDR1 MNHEY and CDR2 SMNVEV (reference sequence). V was cut by 7 bases and J by 8 bases, with 21 bases left in between. The CDR3 loop spans 15 amino acids. In nucleotides, the CDR3 is TGTGCCAGCAAGATGGGCCTGGGGACTGTCGATGAGCAGTTCTTC. It codes for CASKMGLGTVDEQFF.

This clonotype has only a few counts. The gene calls are TRBV7-3 and TRBJ2-5, with a tentative D call TRBD1 (5 bases). This CDR3 is 14 amino acids long. With 6 bases removed from V and 5 bases from J, the gap between germline ends came to 16 bases. Germline V gene lookup returns CDR1 SGHTA and CDR2 FQGTGA. The CDR3 region has the DNA TGTGCCAGCAGTGAAAGGGGTGGCCAGGAGACCCAGTACTTC. Its translation is CASSERGGQETQYF.

This clonotype was picked up a small number of times. V and J are TRBV4-1 and TRBJ1-6, with 8 bases identical to TRBD1. J was trimmed by 11 bases and V by 1 base; bases with no gene match: 7. The CDR3 length is 15 residues. Germline-derived CDR1 and CDR2 are MGHRA and YSYEKL. The CDR3 sequence: CASSQGQGFRAPLHF. CDR3 in DNA: TGCGCCAGCAGCCAAGGACAGGGGTTTCGGGCACCCCTCCACTTT.

The table lists this clonotype with many counts. CDR3 amino acids: CSTGGRGPDTQYF. The CDR3 DNA sequence: TGCAGCACGGGCGGGCGTGGGCCAGATACGCAGTATTTT. The chain uses TRBV29-1 and TRBJ2-3; perhaps TRBD2 as D (5 bases). The CDR3 loop spans 13 amino acids. Trimming shortened V by 8 bases and J by 4 bases, and 16 bases separated the two germline ends. The germline V gene encodes CDR1 SQVTM and CDR2 ANQGSEA.

This clonotype showed up just a few times. The chain links TRBV18 to TRBJ1-4; D is unresolved. The germline V gene has CDR1 KGHSH and CDR2 LQKENI. The length of the CDR3 is 12 residues. V was clipped by 5 bases and J by 8 bases, with 9 bases between them. The CDR3 region is CASSAPGEKLFF. As DNA, the CDR3 is TGTGCCAGCTCAGCGCCGGGGGAAAAACTGTTTTTT.

Only a few counts were recorded for this clonotype. The chain couples TRBV19 to TRBJ2-1; no clear D gene. V was shortened by 3 bases and J by 4 bases, with 7 bases between the two germline ends. The germline V gene encodes CDR1 LNHDA and CDR2 SQIVND (reference sequence). The length of the CDR3 is 13 residues. The CDR3 region is CASSIEDYNEQFF. CDR3 coding DNA: TGTGCCAGTAGTATCGAGGATTACAATGAGCAGTTCTTC.

The sample holds a few counts of this clonotype. This chain joins TRBV5-5 and TRBJ2-3; D possibly uses TRBD1 or TRBD2 (6 bases each). CDR1 is SGHKS, CDR2 YYEKEE, per germline (reference sequence). The ends were cut back, 5 bases at V and 5 bases at J, with 21 bases in the middle. This CDR3 has 16 amino acids. This CDR3 reads CASRRGIYGGGDTQYF. CDR3 in DNA: TGTGCCAGCAGGAGGGGGATTTACGGGGGCGGAGATACGCAGTATTTT.

This clonotype was seen many times. V usage is TRBV20-1 and J usage is TRBJ2-7; tentative D call: TRBD1 (5 bases). This CDR3 contains 14 residues. CDR1 DFQATT and CDR2 SNEGSKA come from the germline V gene (reference sequence). Trimming took 5 bases from V and 5 from J, leaving 19 bases between them. CDR3 protein: CSADSTKDRNEQYV. The DNA for the CDR3 is TGCAGTGCTGACAGTACTAAGGATAGGAACGAGCAGTACGTC.

This clonotype was observed at least ten times. The chain links TRBV12-3 or TRBV12-4 to TRBJ2-7; 7 bases are a match to TRBD2. The junction had 8 bases not matched to a gene; V was cut back by 6 bases and J by 6 bases. The CDR3 totals 13 residues. CDR3 sequence (DNA): TGTGCCAGCAGCCCCAGCGGGGTAGGCGAGCAGTACGTC. Its translation: CASSPSGVGEQYV.

The rearrangement links TRBV9 to TRBJ2-1; D is ambiguous. This CDR3 is built from 13 residues. The germline gives CDR1 SGDLS, CDR2 YYNGEE. Trimming removed 2 bases at V and 4 bases at J, with 7 bases between. The CDR3 is CASSVHDYNEQFF. CDR3 DNA sequence: TGTGCCAGCAGCGTCCATGATTACAATGAGCAGTTCTTC.

This clonotype was counted between two and nine times. The chain carries TRBV7-6 and TRBJ1-1; unclear D gene. The CDR3 is 13 amino acids. The V gene lost 1 base and the J gene lost 10 bases, with 13 bases spanning the gap. Germline lookup yields CDR1 SGHVS and CDR2 FNYEAQ. CDR3 region: CASSLDIRGIAFF. The DNA of the CDR3 is TGTGCCAGCAGCTTAGATATCCGGGGTATAGCTTTCTTT.

This chain connects TRBV7-6 to TRBJ1-6; perhaps TRBD1 as D (5 bases). The V gene lost 4 bases and the J gene lost 10 bases, with 20 bases spanning the gap. The CDR3 covers 16 residues. Per germline, CDR1 SGHVS and CDR2 FNYEAQ. Here the CDR3 reads CASSSRPPGLGSPLHF. The CDR3 bases are TGTGCCAGCAGCTCCAGACCACCGGGACTAGGATCACCCCTCCACTTT.

This clonotype showed up just a few times. The chain combines TRBV11-2 with TRBJ1-1; D ambiguous. The V gene lost 3 bases and the J gene lost 3 bases, with 8 bases spanning the gap. Germline V lookup: CDR1 SGHAT, CDR2 FQNNGV. CDR3 length: 13 residues. The CDR3 sequence is CASSLWGYTEAFF. CDR3 sequence (DNA): TGTGCCAGCAGCTTGTGGGGATACACTGAAGCTTTCTTT. The entire variable domain, with the rest obtained from reference TRBV11-2 and TRBJ1-1, is as follows: EAGVAQSPRYKIIEKRQSVAFWCNPISGHATLYWYQQILGQGPKLLIQFQNNGVVDDSQLPKDRFSAERLKGVDSTLKIQPAKLEDSAVYLCASSLWGYTEAFFGQGTRLTVV.

This rearrangement joins TRBV9 to TRBJ1-3; no clear D gene. V was trimmed by 1 base and J by 0 bases, leaving 5 bases between them. The CDR3 is 14 residues long. CDR1 is SGDLS, CDR2 YYNGEE, per germline. The CDR3 coding sequence is TGTGCCAGCAGCGTATACGCCTCTGGAAACACCATATATTTT. It is translated as CASSVYASGNTIYF.

The chain joins TRBV6-2 or TRBV6-3 to TRBJ1-3, with a weak D call TRBD1 (5 bases). CDR1 and CDR2 from the germline V gene are MNHEY and SVGEGT. This CDR3 is built from 17 residues. Trimming removed 3 bases from V and 0 bases from J, with 15 bases in between. This chain's CDR3 is CASSYWDRESSGNTIYF. In DNA form, the CDR3 reads TGTGCCAGCAGTTATTGGGACCGCGAAAGCTCTGGAAACACCATATATTTT.

The V call is TRBV7-8, the J call TRBJ1-2, with TRBD1 matching over 10 bases. The length of the CDR3 is 15 residues. The germline V gene encodes CDR1 SGHVS and CDR2 FQNEAQ. Trimming at V came to 5 bases and at J to 7 bases, leaving 10 bases not matched to a gene. The chain's CDR3 is CASSPQTGTGAGYTF. The CDR3 nucleotides read TGTGCCAGCAGCCCCCAAACCGGGACAGGGGCTGGCTACACCTTC.

This clonotype was detected many times. This rearrangement joins TRBV7-6 to TRBJ1-2, with 8 nucleotides matching TRBD1. Germline CDR1 SGHVS, CDR2 FNYEAQ. This CDR3 has 15 amino acids. With 0 bases clipped from V and 3 bases from J, the junction kept 3 bases outside the gene matches. The CDR3: CASSLAAGQDYGYTF. CDR3 in DNA: TGTGCCAGCAGCTTAGCGGCGGGACAGGACTATGGCTACACCTTC. Combining the CDR3 with reference TRBV7-6 and TRBJ1-2 gives the whole variable domain GAGVSQSPRYKVTKRGQDVALRCDPISGHVSLYWYRQALGQGPEFLTYFNYEAQQDKSGLPNDRFSAERPEGSISTLTIQRTEQRDSAMYRCASSLAAGQDYGYTFGSGTRLTVV.

The genes are TRBV7-9 and TRBJ1-2; D is ambiguous. Germline loops: CDR1 SEHNR, CDR2 FQNEAQ (reference sequence). Trimming left V 5 bases short and J 4 bases short, with 11 bases between. CDR3 length: 13 amino acids. The CDR3 DNA is TGTGCCAGCAGCCTAGGGATTGTCTATGGCTACACCTTC. Translating gives CASSLGIVYGYTF. Full variable domain (rest looked up from reference TRBV7-9 and TRBJ1-2): DTGVSQNPRHKITKRGQNVTFRCDPISEHNRLYWYRQTLGQGPEFLTYFQNEAQLEKSRLLSDRFSAERPKGSFSTLEIQRTEQGDSAMYLCASSLGIVYGYTFGSGTRLTVV.

The rearrangement uses TRBV27 and TRBJ2-1; 7 bases map to TRBD2. The CDR3 extends over 16 amino acids. The germline V gene has CDR1 MNHEY and CDR2 SMNVEV (reference sequence). V gave up 7 bases and J gave up 0 bases; unmatched junction bases: 9. This CDR3 reads CASMVGRGSSYNEQFF. CDR3 nucleotides: TGTGCCAGCATGGTTGGGCGGGGGAGCTCCTACAATGAGCAGTTCTTC.

This clonotype was observed at least ten times. This chain links TRBV28 with TRBJ1-6; 8 nucleotides align to TRBD1. The CDR3 runs to 18 residues. With 6 bases clipped from V and 0 bases from J, the junction kept 10 bases outside the gene matches. Germline V lookup: CDR1 MDHEN, CDR2 SYDVKM. The CDR3 reads CASSPYDRGYSYNSPLHF. CDR3 nucleotide sequence: TGTGCCAGCAGCCCCTACGACAGGGGCTACTCCTATAATTCACCCCTCCACTTT.

This clonotype was seen a handful of times. V and J are TRBV6-4 and TRBJ2-3; 10 bases are a match to TRBD1. Germline V gene data show CDR1 as MRHNA and CDR2 as SNTAGT. The CDR3 is made up of 16 amino acids. Trimming took 6 bases from V and 3 from J; bases not matched to a gene: 9. CDR3 in DNA: TGTGCCAGCAGCGATAAAGGGACAGGGGAGACAGATACGCAGTATTTT. Translating it yields CASSDKGTGETDTQYF.

This chain connects TRBV6-5 to TRBJ2-1; 14 bases are shared with TRBD2. The length of the CDR3 is 17 residues. Germline lookup yields CDR1 MNHEY and CDR2 SVGAGI. With 6 bases clipped from V and 8 bases from J, the junction kept 12 bases outside the gene matches. The CDR3 DNA is TGTGCCAGCAGAAGACTAGCGGGGGGGCCCGTTTCCGATGAGCAGTTCTTC. This codes for CASRRLAGGPVSDEQFF.

The CDR3 sequence is CASSRRTGYDTGELFF. CDR3 nucleotides: TGTGCCAGCAGCCGCAGGACAGGGTATGACACCGGGGAGCTGTTTTTT. The V call is TRBV9, the J call TRBJ2-2, with 8 bases matching TRBD1. V trimming: 4 bases; J trimming: 3 bases; junction bases outside the gene matches: 8. The CDR3 covers 16 residues. Germline V CDR1 and CDR2: SGDLS, YYNGEE.

CDR3 amino acids: CASSLELLAGEGNEQFF. The CDR3 nucleotides read TGTGCCAGCAGCTTAGAACTACTAGCGGGGGAAGGCAATGAGCAGTTCTTC. The rearrangement joins TRBV13 to TRBJ2-1, with 11 bases that match TRBD2. The germline V gene has CDR1 PRHDT and CDR2 FYEKMQ (reference sequence). The J segment lost 6 bases and the V segment lost 1 base, leaving 8 bases of the junction unmatched. The CDR3 has 17 residues.

The V gene is TRBV15, the J gene TRBJ1-5; D ambiguous. The V end was cut by 5 bases, the J end by 1 base, with 6 bases between. This CDR3 spans 13 amino acids. Germline V gene data show CDR1 as LNHNV and CDR2 as YYDKDF (reference sequence). The CDR3 loop reads CATSEESNQPQHF. The CDR3, as DNA: TGTGCCACCAGCGAGGAGAGCAATCAGCCCCAGCATTTT.

The rearrangement links TRBV15 to TRBJ2-7, with 12 bases lining up with TRBD2. The junction had 5 bases not matched to a gene; V was cut back by 5 bases and J by 6 bases. The CDR3 has 14 amino acids. Germline-derived CDR1 and CDR2 are LNHNV and YYDKDF (reference sequence). CDR3 in amino acids: CATSPTGLAGEQYF. Written as DNA, the CDR3 is TGTGCCACCAGCCCGACGGGACTAGCGGGCGAGCAGTACTTC.

This clonotype was counted between two and nine times. J is TRBJ2-2 and V is TRBV7-2, with D perhaps TRBD1 (5 bases). This CDR3 contains 13 residues. Germline lookup yields CDR1 SGHTA and CDR2 FQGNSA. Trimming cost V 5 bases and J 7 bases, with 11 bases left between them. CDR3 nucleotide sequence: TGTGCCAGCAGCGCAAGACAGAGCGGGGAGCTGTTTTTT. Translated: CASSARQSGELFF.